These 4 T cell receptor beta chains share one sample of origin, sequenced in a study of blood T cells in healthy people across ages. A sample-barcoded 5' primer and a J-beta primer mix were used in a second PCR of roughly 6 to 11 cycles. Via MiXCR, TCRdb re-called the 5' RACE reads, giving one row per CDR3 protein. This sample has about a million distinct CDR3 sequences; around 54% occur once, and the top ten carry over 20%. The specimen sequenced was blood. The receptors shown here come from a woman in her fifties or sixties in good health.

The V gene is TRBV29-1, the J gene TRBJ2-1; possibly TRBD2 for D (6 bases). This CDR3 region has 14 residues. Trimming stripped 7 bases from V and 2 bases from J, with 15 bases between. CDR1 is SQVTM and CDR2 is ANQGSEA in the germline V gene. CDR3 bases: TGCAGCGGTACGTTGGGACTTCCCTACAATGAGCAGTTCTTC. Its translation: CSGTLGLPYNEQFF.

The rearrangement uses TRBV6-5 and TRBJ2-7; D remains unclear. The CDR3 totals 12 residues. Trimming cost V 5 bases and J 2 bases, with 7 bases left between them. Germline-derived CDR1 and CDR2 are MNHEY and SVGAGI. The CDR3 is CASSDSPYEQYF. CDR3 sequence (DNA): TGTGCCAGCAGTGATTCCCCCTACGAGCAGTACTTC.

The chain is built from TRBV6-5 and TRBJ1-2; possibly TRBD1 for D (5 bases). V was pared by 2 bases and J by 5 bases, with 12 bases between. Germline V gene sequence: CDR1 MNHEY, CDR2 SVGAGI. The CDR3 runs to 14 residues. In DNA form, the CDR3 reads TGTGCCAGCAGTTACGGGGCACAGACATATGGCTACACCTTC. Its protein product is CASSYGAQTYGYTF.

This chain connects TRBV7-2 to TRBJ2-6; 11 bases fit TRBD2. Looked up from germline, CDR1 is SGHTA and CDR2 is FQGNSA. The V and J ends lost 4 bases and 11 bases, in that order; junction bases with no gene match: 7. There are 15 residues in the CDR3. DNA of the CDR3: TGTGCCAGCAGCTCGTCTAGCGGGGGGTTCGACGTCCTGACTTTC. It specifies CASSSSSGGFDVLTF. Using reference TRBV7-2 and TRBJ2-6 for the parts outside the CDR3, the full variable domain is GAGVSQSPSNKVTEKGKDVELRCDPISGHTALYWYRQSLGQGLEFLIYFQGNSAPDKSGLPSDRFSAERTGGSVSTLTIQRTQQEDSAVYLCASSSSSGGFDVLTFGAGSRLTVL.